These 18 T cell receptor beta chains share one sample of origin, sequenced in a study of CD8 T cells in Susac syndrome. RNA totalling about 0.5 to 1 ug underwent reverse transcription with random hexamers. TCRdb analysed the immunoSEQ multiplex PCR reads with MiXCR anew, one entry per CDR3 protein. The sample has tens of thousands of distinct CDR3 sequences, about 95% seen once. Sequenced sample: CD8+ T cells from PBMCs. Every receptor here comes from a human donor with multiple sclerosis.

In DNA form, the CDR3 reads TGTGCCAGCAGTGCCACCGGGACAGGGAACGGGTACGAGCAGTACTTC. This encodes CASSATGTGNGYEQYF. J is TRBJ2-7 and V is TRBV25-1; 9 nucleotides match TRBD1. CDR3 size: 16 residues. In germline, CDR1 is MGHDK, CDR2 SYGVNS. Germline trimming cut 4 bases from V and 4 bases from J; bases unmatched to any gene: 11.

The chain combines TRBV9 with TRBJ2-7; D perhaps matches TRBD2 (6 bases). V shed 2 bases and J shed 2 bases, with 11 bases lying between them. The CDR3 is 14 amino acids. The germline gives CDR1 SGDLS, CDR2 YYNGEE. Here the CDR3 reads CASSVAGPPYEQYF. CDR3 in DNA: TGTGCCAGCAGCGTTGCGGGGCCCCCCTACGAGCAGTACTTC.

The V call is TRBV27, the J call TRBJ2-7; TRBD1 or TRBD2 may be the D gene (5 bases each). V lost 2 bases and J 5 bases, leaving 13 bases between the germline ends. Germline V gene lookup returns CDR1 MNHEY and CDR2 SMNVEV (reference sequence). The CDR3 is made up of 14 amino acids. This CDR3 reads CASSLQRKGNEQYF. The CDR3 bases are TGTGCCAGCAGTTTACAGCGGAAGGGGAACGAGCAGTACTTC.

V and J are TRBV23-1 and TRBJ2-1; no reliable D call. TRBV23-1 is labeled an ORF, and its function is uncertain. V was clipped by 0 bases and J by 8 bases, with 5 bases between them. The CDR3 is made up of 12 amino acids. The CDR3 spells CASSQSGDEQFF. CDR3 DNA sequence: TGCGCCAGCAGTCAATCGGGTGATGAGCAGTTCTTC.

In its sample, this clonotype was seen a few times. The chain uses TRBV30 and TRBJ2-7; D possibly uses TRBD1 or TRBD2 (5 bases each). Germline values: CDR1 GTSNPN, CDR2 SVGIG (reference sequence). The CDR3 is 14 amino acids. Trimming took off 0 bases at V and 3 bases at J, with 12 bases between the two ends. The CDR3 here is CAWSVPGRDYEQYF. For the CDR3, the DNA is TGTGCCTGGAGTGTTCCGGGACGAGACTACGAGCAGTACTTC.

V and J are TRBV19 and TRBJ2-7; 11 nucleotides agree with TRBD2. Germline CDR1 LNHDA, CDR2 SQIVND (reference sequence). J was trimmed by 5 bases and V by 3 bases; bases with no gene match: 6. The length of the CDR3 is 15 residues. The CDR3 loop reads CASSITSGSSNEQYF. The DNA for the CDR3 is TGTGCCAGTAGTATCACTAGCGGGAGTTCTAACGAGCAGTACTTC. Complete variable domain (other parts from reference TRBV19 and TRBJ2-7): DGGITQSPKYLFRKEGQNVTLSCEQNLNHDAMYWYRQDPGQGLRLIYYSQIVNDFQKGDIAEGYSVSREKKESFPLTVTSAQKNPTAFYLCASSITSGSSNEQYFGPGTRLTVT.

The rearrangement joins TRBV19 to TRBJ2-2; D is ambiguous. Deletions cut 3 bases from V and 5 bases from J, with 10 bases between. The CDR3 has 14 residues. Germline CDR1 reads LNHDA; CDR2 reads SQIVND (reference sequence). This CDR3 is CASSILDGTGELFF. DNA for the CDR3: TGTGCCAGTAGTATCTTGGACGGAACCGGGGAGCTGTTTTTT.

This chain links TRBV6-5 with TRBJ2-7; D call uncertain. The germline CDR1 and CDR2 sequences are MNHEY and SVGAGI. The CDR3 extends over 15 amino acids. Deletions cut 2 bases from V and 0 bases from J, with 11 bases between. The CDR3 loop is CASSYPSESSYEQYF. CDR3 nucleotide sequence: TGTGCCAGCAGTTACCCGTCTGAGTCCTCCTACGAGCAGTACTTC.

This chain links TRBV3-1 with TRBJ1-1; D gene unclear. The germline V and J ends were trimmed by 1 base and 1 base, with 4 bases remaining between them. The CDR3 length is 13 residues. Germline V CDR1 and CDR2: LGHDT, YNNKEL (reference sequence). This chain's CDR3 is CASSQAQNTEAFF. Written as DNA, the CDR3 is TGTGCCAGCAGCCAAGCCCAGAACACTGAAGCTTTCTTT.

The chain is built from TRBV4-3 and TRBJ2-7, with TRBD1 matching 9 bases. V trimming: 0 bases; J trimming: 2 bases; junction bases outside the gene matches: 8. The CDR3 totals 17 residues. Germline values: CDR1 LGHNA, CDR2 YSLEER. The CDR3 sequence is CASSQEGTGTNTYEQYF. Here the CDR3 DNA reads TGCGCCAGCAGCCAAGAAGGGACAGGGACGAATACCTACGAGCAGTACTTC.

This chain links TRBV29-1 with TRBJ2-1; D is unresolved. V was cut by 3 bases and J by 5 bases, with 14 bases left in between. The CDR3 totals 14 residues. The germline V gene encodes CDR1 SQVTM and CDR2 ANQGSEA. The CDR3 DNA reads TGCAGCGTTGACCGACGGCCTGGGGACAATGAGCAGTTCTTC. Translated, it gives CSVDRRPGDNEQFF.

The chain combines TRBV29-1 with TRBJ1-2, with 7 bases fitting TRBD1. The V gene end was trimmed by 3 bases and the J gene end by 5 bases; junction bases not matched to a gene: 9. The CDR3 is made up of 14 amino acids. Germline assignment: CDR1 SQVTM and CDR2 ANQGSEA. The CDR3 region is CSVDGGAGGYGYTF. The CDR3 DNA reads TGCAGCGTTGATGGTGGGGCAGGGGGTTATGGCTACACCTTC.

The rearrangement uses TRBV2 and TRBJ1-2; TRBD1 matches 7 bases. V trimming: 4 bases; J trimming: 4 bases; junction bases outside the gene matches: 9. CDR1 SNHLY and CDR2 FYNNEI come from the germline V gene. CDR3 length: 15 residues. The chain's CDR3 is CASSAGQRTTYGYTF. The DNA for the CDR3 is TGTGCCAGCAGTGCGGGACAGAGGACTACCTATGGCTACACCTTC.

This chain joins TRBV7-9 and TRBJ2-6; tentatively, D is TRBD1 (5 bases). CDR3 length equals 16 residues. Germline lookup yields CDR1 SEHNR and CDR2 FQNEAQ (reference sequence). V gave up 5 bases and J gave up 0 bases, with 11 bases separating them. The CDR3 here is CASSLPQGSGANVLTF. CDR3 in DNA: TGTGCCAGCAGCCTACCGCAGGGCTCTGGGGCCAACGTCCTGACTTTC.

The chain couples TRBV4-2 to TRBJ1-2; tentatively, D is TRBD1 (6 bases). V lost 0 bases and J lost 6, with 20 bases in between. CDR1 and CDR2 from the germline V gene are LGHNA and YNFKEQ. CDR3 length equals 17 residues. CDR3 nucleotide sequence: TGTGCCAGCAGCCAAGAGGGGGCAGGGAGAATAGGAGATGGCTACACCTTC. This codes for CASSQEGAGRIGDGYTF.

The CDR3 loop is CASSGVAGEDTQYF. The CDR3 nucleotides are TGTGCCAGCAGCGGCGTGGCAGGCGAAGATACGCAGTATTTT. J is TRBJ2-3 and V is TRBV5-6; D is undetermined. V dropped 4 bases and J dropped 5 bases, with 14 bases sitting between them. This CDR3 has 14 amino acids. Germline V gene sequence: CDR1 SGHDT, CDR2 YYEEEE.

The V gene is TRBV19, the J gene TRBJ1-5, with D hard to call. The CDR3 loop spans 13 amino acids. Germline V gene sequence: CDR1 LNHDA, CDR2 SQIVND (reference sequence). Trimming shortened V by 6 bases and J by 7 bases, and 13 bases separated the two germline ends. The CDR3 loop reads CASRGPARQPQHF. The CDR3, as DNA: TGTGCCAGTAGAGGCCCGGCGAGGCAGCCCCAGCATTTT.

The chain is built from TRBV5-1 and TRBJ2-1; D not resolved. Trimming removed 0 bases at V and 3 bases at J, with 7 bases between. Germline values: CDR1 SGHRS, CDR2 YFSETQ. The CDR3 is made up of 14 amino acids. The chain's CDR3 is CASSLVQHYNEQFF. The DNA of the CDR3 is TGCGCCAGCAGCTTGGTTCAACACTACAATGAGCAGTTCTTC.